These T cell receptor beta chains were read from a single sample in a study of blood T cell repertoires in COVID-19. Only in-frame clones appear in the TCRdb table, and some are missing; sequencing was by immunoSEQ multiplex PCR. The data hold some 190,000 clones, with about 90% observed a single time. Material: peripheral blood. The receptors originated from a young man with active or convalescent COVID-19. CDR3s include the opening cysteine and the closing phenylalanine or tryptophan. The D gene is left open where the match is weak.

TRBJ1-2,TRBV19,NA,TGTGCCAGTAGTAGCAGGGTCGGCTACACCTTC,CASSSRVGYTF
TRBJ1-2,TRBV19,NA,TGTGCCAGTAGTACCCTCCTACAGGGAGAGAGCTATGGCTACACCTTC,CASSTLLQGESYGYTF
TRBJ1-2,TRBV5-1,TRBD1,TGCGCCAGCAGCCACCTACCGGGACAGGGAAACTATGGCTACACCTTC,CASSHLPGQGNYGYTF
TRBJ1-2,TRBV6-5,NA,TGTGCCAGCAGTCCAACCCAGGCTCGGAGGGGCTACACCTTC,CASSPTQARRGYTF
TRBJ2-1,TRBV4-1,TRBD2,TGCGCCAGCAGCCAAGATAGACTAGCGGGCCGGGATGAGCAGTTCTTC,CASSQDRLAGRDEQFF
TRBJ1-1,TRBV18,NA,TGTGCCAGCTCACCTGAGGGGGACACTGAAGCTTTCTTT,CASSPEGDTEAFF
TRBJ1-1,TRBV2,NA,TGTGCCAGCAGTGATCAGGGAATAGAAGCTTTCTTT,CASSDQGIEAFF
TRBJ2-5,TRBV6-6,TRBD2,TGTGCCAGCAGTTATTCGGCTAGCGGGCAAGAGACCCAGTACTTC,CASSYSASGQETQYF
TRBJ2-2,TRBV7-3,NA,TGTGCCAGCAAGGAGGGAGCGAACACCGGGGAGCTGTTTTTT,CASKEGANTGELFF
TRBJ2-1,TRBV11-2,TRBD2,TGTGCCAGCAGCTCCCTAGCGGGAGGGTACAATGAGCAGTTCTTC,CASSSLAGGYNEQFF
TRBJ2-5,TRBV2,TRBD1,TGTGCCAGCAGTGAGGTGACAGGGGCTGGAGCCCAGTACTTC,CASSEVTGAGAQYF
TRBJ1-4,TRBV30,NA,TGTGCCTGGAACAGGGACACTAATGAAAAACTGTTTTTT,CAWNRDTNEKLFF
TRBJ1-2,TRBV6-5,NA,TGTGCCAGCAGTTATACTTACAGGGATCGGGGCTACACCTTC,CASSYTYRDRGYTF
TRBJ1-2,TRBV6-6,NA,TGTGCCAGCAGTTACTCGTCTCATAGCGGCGGCTACACCTTC,CASSYSSHSGGYTF
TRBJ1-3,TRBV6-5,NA,TGTGCCAGCAGTTACTCAGCGGGGGAAGGAAACACCATATATTTT,CASSYSAGEGNTIYF
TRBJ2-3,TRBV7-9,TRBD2,TGTGCCAGCAGCTTAGGTGCGGGAGGGTACACAGATACGCAGTATTTT,CASSLGAGGYTDTQYF
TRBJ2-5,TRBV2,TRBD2,TGTGCCAGCAGTGAAAGGGGAGTGGCGGGAGGGGTAATAGAGACCCAGTACTTC,CASSERGVAGGVIETQYF
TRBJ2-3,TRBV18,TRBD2,TGTGCCAGCTCACCATTCCCGGGACTAGCGGGAGCGATCACAGATACGCAGTATTTT,CASSPFPGLAGAITDTQYF
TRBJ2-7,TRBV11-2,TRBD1,TGTGCCAGCAGCGGCGGACAGGACAGCTCCTACGAGCAGTACTTC,CASSGGQDSSYEQYF
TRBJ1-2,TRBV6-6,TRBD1,TGTGCCAGCAGCGTAAGACAGGGACCCTTAGGCTACACCTTC,CASSVRQGPLGYTF
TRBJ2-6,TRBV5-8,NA,TGTGCCAGCAGCTCGATGCCGGCTGGGGCCAACGTCCTGACTTTC,CASSSMPAGANVLTF
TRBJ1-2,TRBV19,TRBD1,TGTGCCAGTAGTCTGGGACAGGATTATGGCTACACCTTC,CASSLGQDYGYTF
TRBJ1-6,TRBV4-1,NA,TGCGCCAGCAGCCAAGAGACCTCTCAGGGTAACGGGAATTCACCCCTCCACTTT,CASSQETSQGNGNSPLHF
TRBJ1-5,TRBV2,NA,TGTGCCAGCACGGGAAGGGGGGGTAATCAGCCCCAGCATTTT,CASTGRGGNQPQHF
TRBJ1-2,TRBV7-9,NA,TGTGCCAGCAGTCGAGGCAGGGCCACTAACTATGGCTACACCTTC,CASSRGRATNYGYTF
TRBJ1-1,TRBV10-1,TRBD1,TGCGCCAGCAGTGGGAACAGGGGGACTGAAGCTTTCTTT,CASSGNRGTEAFF
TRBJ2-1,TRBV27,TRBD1,TGTGCCAGCAGAGGGACAGGGGGCTTTATCTCCTACAATGAGCAGTTCTTC,CASRGTGGFISYNEQFF
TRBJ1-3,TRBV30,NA,TGTGCCTGGAGTCTAAACGGGGGTGGAAACACCATATATTTT,CAWSLNGGGNTIYF
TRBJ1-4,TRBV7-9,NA,TGTGCCAGCAGCCCAGATCCAAATGAAAAACTGTTTTTT,CASSPDPNEKLFF
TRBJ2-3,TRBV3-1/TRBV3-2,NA,TGTGCCAGCAGCCAAGACTGGGCGGGAACAGATACGCAGTATTTT,CASSQDWAGTDTQYF
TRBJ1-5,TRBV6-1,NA,TGTGCCAGCAGTGAATTAAACAGCCATAGCAATCAGCCCCAGCATTTT,CASSELNSHSNQPQHF